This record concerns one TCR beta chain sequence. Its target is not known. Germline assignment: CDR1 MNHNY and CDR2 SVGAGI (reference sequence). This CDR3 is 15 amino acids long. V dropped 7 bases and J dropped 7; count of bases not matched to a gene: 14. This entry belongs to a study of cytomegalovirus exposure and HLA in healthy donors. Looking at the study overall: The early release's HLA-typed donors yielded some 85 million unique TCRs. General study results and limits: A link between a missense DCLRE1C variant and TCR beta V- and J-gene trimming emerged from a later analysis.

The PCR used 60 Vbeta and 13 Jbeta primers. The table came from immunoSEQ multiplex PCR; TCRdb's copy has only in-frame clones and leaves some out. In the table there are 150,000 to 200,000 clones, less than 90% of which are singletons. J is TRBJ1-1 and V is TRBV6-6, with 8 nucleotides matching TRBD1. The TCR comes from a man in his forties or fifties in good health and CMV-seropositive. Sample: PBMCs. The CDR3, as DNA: TGTGCCAGCAACCCAGGGGGCGTTATGGGGCTTGAAGCTTTCTTT. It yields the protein CASNPGGVMGLEAFF.